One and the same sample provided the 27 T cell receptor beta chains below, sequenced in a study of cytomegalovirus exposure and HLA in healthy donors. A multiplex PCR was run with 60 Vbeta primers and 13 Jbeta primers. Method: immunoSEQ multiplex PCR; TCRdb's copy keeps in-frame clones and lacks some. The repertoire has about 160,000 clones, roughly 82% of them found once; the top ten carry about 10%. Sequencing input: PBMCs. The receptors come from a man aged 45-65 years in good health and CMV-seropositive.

The DNA of the CDR3 is TGTGCCAGTAGTATTGCGGGAGCCCCTCCCTACGAGCAGTACTTC. This sequence encodes CASSIAGAPPYEQYF. The chain links TRBV19 to TRBJ2-7, with 7 bases matching TRBD2. Germline CDR1 reads LNHDA; CDR2 reads SQIVND (reference sequence). The ends lost 3 bases at V and 2 bases at J; junction bases unmatched: 7. The CDR3 contains 15 residues.

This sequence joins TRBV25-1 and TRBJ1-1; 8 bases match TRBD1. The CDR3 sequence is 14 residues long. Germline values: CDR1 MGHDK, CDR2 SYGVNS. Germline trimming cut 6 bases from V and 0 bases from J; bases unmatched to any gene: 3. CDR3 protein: CASRTDRVNTEAFF. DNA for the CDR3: TGTGCCAGCAGGACGGACAGGGTGAACACTGAAGCTTTCTTT. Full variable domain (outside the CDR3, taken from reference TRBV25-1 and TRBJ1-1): EADIYQTPRYLVIGTGKKITLECSQTMGHDKMYWYQQDPGMELHLIHYSYGVNSTEKGDLSSESTVSRIRTEHFPLTLESARPSHTSQYLCASRTDRVNTEAFFGQGTRLTVV.

CDR3: CASNPRGNEQFF. The CDR3 DNA reads TGTGCCAGCAACCCTCGGGGTAATGAGCAGTTCTTC. V gene TRBV28 combines with J gene TRBJ2-1, with a tentative D call TRBD2 (5 bases). Per the germline V gene, CDR1 is MDHEN and CDR2 is SYDVKM. The CDR3 covers 12 residues. Trimming removed 7 bases from V and 7 bases from J, with 11 bases in between. The entire variable domain, with the rest obtained from reference TRBV28 and TRBJ2-1, is as follows: DVKVTQSSRYLVKRTGEKVFLECVQDMDHENMFWYRQDPGLGLRLIYFSYDVKMKEKGDIPEGYSVSREKKERFSLILESASTNQTSMYLCASNPRGNEQFFGPGTRLTVL.

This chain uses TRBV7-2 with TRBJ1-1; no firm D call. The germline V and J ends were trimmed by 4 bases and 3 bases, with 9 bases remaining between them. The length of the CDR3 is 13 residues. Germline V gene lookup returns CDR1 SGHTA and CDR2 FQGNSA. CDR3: CASSSRPDTEAFF. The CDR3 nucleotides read TGTGCCAGCAGCTCGCGCCCCGACACTGAAGCTTTCTTT.

CDR3 nucleotides: TGTGCCAGCAGTTGGAGCGGGGACTTGTCCTACAATGAGCAGTTCTTC. This sequence encodes CASSWSGDLSYNEQFF. The chain has TRBV6-6 and TRBJ2-1; TRBD2 aligns across 7 bases. Germline V gene lookup returns CDR1 MNHNY and CDR2 SVGAGI (reference sequence). CDR3 size: 16 residues. V lost 4 bases and J lost 1; bases outside the gene matches: 7.

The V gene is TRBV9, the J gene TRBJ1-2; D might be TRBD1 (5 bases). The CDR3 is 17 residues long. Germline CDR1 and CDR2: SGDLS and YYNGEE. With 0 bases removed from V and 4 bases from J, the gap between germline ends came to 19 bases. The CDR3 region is CASSVEVRAGPFYGYTF. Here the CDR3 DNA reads TGTGCCAGCAGCGTAGAGGTCCGGGCAGGGCCCTTCTATGGCTACACCTTC.

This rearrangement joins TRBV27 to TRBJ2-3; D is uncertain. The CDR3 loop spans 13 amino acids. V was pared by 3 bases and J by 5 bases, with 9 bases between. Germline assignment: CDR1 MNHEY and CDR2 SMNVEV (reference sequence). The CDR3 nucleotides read TGTGCCAGCAGTTTCCTTTCGAGAGATACGCAGTATTTT. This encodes CASSFLSRDTQYF.

DNA for the CDR3: TGTGCCAGCAGCCCTACACAGAAAGTGGGGGAGCTGTTTTTT. It yields the protein CASSPTQKVGELFF. The chain is built from TRBV5-4 and TRBJ2-2, with D unclear. The CDR3 is 14 amino acids. Germline-derived CDR1 and CDR2 are SGHNT and YYREEE (reference sequence). V was trimmed by 4 bases and J by 8 bases, leaving 15 bases between them.

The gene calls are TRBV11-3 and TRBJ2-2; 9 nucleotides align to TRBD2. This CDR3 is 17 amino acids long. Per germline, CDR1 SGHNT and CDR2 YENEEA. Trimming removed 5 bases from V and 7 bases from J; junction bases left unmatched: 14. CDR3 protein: CASSKSRGAGGIGELFF. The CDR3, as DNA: TGTGCCAGCAGCAAATCACGGGGAGCGGGAGGTATCGGGGAGCTGTTTTTT.

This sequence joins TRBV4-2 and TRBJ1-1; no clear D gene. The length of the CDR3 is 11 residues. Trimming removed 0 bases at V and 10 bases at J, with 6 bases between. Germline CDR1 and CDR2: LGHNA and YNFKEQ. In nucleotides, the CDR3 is TGTGCCAGCAGCCAAGACGGGTTAGCTTTCTTT. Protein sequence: CASSQDGLAFF.

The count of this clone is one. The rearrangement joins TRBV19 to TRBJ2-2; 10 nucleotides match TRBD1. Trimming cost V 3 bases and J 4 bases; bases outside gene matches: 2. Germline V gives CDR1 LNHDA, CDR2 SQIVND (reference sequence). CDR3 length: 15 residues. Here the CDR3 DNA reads TGTGCCAGTAGTATCCGGACAGGGGGCACCGGGGAGCTGTTTTTT. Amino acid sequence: CASSIRTGGTGELFF.

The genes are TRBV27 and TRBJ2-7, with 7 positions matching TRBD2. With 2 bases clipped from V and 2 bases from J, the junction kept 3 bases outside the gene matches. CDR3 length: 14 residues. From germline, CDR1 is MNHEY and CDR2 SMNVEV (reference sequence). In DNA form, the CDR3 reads TGTGCCAGCAGTTTAAGGCTAGCGGCCTACGAGCAGTACTTC. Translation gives CASSLRLAAYEQYF.

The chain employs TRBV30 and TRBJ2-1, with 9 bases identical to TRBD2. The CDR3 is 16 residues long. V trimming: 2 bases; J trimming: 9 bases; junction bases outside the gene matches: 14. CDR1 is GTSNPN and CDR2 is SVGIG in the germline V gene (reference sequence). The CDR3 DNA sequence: TGTGCCTGGAGTAGACAGGACGCGGGGGGGCAAGGTGAGCAGTTCTTC. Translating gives CAWSRQDAGGQGEQFF.

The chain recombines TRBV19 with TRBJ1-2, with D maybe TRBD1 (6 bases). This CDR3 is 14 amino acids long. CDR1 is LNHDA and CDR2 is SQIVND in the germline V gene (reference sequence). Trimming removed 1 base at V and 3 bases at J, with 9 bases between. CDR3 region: CASSIGQGYYGYTF. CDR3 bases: TGTGCCAGTAGTATAGGCCAGGGGTACTATGGCTACACCTTC.

The CDR3 sequence is CASSPGGSRTNEKLFF. CDR3 sequence (DNA): TGTGCCAGCAGCCCCGGGGGGTCTCGTACGAATGAAAAACTGTTTTTT. The chain has TRBV9 and TRBJ1-4; tentatively, D is TRBD1 (5 bases). This CDR3 is 16 amino acids long. Trimming cost V 4 bases and J 5 bases, with 18 bases left between them. Germline V gene data show CDR1 as SGDLS and CDR2 as YYNGEE.

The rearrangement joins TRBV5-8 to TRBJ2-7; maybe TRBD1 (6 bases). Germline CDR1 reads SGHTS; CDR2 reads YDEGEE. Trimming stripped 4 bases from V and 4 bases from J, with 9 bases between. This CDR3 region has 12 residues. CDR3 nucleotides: TGTGCCAGCAGCGTACAGGGTTACGAGCAGTACTTC. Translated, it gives CASSVQGYEQYF.

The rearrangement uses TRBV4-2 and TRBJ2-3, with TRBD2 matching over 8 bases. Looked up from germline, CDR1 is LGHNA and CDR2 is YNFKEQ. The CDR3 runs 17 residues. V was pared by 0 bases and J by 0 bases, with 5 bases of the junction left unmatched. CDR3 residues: CASSQDLASGSTDTQYF. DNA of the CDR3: TGTGCCAGCAGCCAAGATCTGGCTAGCGGGAGCACAGATACGCAGTATTTT.

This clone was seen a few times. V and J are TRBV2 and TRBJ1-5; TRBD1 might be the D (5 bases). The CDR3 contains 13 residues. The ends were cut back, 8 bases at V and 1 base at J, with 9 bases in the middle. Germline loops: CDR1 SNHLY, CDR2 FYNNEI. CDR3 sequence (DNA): TGTGCCAGCGGGGGGGGGAGCAATCAGCCCCAGCATTTT. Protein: CASGGGSNQPQHF.

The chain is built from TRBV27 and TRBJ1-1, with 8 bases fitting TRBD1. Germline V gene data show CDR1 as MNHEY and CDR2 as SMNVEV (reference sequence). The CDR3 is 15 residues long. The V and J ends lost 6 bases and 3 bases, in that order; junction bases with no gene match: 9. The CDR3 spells CASSPYRTGYTEAFF. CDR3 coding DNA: TGTGCCAGCAGCCCGTACAGGACAGGGTACACTGAAGCTTTCTTT.

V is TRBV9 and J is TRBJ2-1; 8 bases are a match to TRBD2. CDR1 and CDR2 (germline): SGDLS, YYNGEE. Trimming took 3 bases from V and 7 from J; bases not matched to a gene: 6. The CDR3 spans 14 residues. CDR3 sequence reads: CASSAGLAPNEQFF. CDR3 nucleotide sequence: TGTGCCAGCAGCGCAGGACTAGCCCCAAATGAGCAGTTCTTC.

CDR3 sequence reads: CASSVDTQFIYEQYF. Here the CDR3 DNA reads TGTGCCAGCAGTGTAGACACCCAATTCATCTACGAGCAGTACTTC. The gene calls are TRBV6-1 and TRBJ2-7; D unclear. Germline V gives CDR1 MNHNS, CDR2 SASEGT. Trimming left V 4 bases short and J 3 bases short, with 16 bases between. This CDR3 is 15 amino acids long.

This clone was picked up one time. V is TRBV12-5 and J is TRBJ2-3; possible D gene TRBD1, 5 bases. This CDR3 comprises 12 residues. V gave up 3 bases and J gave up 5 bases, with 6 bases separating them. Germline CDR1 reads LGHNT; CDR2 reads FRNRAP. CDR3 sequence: CASGLRGDTQYF. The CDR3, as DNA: TGTGCTAGTGGTTTAAGGGGAGATACGCAGTATTTT.

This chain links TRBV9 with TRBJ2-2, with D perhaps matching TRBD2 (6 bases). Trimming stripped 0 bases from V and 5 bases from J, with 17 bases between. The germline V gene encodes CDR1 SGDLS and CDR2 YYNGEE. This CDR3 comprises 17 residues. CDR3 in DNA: TGTGCCAGCAGCGTAGGGTTTGGCGGGGCGGGAACCGGGGAGCTGTTTTTT. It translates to CASSVGFGGAGTGELFF.

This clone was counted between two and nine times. CDR3: CASSRQGTGNTIYF. In DNA form, the CDR3 reads TGTGCCAGTAGCCGACAGGGGACTGGAAACACCATATATTTT. This sequence joins TRBV19 and TRBJ1-3; TRBD1 aligns across 8 bases. V trimming: 6 bases; J trimming: 2 bases; junction bases outside the gene matches: 3. CDR3 length: 14 amino acids. Germline V gene lookup returns CDR1 LNHDA and CDR2 SQIVND (reference sequence).

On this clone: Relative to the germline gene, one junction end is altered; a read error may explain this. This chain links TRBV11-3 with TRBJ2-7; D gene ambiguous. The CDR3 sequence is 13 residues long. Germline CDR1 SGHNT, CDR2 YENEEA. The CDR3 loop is CASSLSGSYGQYF. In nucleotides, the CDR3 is TGTGCCAGCAGCTTATCAGGCTCCTACGGGCAGTACTTC.

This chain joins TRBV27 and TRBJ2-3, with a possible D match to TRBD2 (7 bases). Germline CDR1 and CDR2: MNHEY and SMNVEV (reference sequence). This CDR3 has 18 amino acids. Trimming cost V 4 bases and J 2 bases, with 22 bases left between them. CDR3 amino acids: CASSSGGLGGRHTDTQYF. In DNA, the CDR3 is TGTGCCAGCAGTTCGGGAGGCTTGGGGGGGCGGCACACAGATACGCAGTATTTT.

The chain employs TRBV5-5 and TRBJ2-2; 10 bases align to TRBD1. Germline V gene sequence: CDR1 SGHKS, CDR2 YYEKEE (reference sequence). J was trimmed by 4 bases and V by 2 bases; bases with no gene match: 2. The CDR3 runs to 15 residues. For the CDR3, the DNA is TGTGCCAGCAGCTTCGGACAGGGGGGCACCGGGGAGCTGTTTTTT. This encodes CASSFGQGGTGELFF.